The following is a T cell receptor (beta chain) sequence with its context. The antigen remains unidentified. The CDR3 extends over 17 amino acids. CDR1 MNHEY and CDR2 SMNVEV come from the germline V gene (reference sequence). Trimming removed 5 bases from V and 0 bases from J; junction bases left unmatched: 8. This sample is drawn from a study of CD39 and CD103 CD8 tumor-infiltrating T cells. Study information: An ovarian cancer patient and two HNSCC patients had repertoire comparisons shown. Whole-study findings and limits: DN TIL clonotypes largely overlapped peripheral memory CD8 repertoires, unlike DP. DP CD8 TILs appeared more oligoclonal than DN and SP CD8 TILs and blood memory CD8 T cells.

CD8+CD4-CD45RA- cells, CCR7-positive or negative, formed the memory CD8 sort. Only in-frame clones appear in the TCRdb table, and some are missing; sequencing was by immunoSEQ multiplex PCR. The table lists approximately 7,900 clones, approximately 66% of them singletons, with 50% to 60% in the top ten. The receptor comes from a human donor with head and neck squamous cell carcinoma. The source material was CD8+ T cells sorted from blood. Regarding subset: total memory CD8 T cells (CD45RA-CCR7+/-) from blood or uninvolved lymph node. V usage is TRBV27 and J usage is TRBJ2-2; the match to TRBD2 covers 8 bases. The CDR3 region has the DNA TGTGCCAGCAGTCCCAATAGACTAGCGTCGAACACCGGGGAGCTGTTTTTT. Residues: CASSPNRLASNTGELFF.